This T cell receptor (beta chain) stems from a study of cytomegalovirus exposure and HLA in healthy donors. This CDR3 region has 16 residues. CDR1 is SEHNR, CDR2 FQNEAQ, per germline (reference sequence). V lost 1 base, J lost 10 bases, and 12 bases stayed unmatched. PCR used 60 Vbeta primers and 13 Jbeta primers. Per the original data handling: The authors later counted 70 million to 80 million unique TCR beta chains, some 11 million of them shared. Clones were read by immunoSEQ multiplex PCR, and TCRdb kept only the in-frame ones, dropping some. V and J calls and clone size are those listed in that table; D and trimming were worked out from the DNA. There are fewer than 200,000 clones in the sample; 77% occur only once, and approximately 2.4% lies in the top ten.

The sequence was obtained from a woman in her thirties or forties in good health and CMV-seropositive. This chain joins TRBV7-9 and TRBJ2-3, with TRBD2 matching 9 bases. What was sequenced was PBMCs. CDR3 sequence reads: CASSLGASGVPGAQYF. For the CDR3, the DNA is TGTGCCAGCAGCTTAGGGGCTAGCGGGGTCCCCGGGGCGCAGTATTTT.